This TCR beta chain was profiled in a study of HIV-infected patients and healthy controls. Germline assignment: CDR1 SGHAT and CDR2 FQNNGV. The CDR3 totals 15 residues. V shed 5 bases and J shed 0 bases, with 13 bases lying between them. Reverse transcription used 450 to 500 ng RNA and constant-region primers for alpha and beta. Using multiplexing indices, alpha and beta chain libraries were generated apart by chain-specific third strand synthesis. A single primer pair per chain amplified all rearrangements, with per-molecule barcodes. Ligation attached cDNA to a 5' RACE adapter that carried a random hexamer and SP2 site. TCRdb analysed the 5' RACE reads with MiXCR anew, one entry per CDR3 protein. Among about 4,200 distinct CDR3 sequences, 13% were seen once, and the ten largest hold approximately 15%. Whole blood was used without fractionation, so all unsorted peripheral T cells were included. RNA came from 2 to 3 ml of peripheral blood.

By sample fraction, this clonotype is medium-sized. The sample here was blood, taken before antiretroviral therapy. The chain recombines TRBV11-2 with TRBJ1-1; D might be TRBD1 (6 bases). The sequence was obtained from an adult with HIV infection. The CDR3 coding sequence is TGTGCCAGCAGCACCCACAGGGCCATGAACACTGAAGCTTTCTTT. Translating it yields CASSTHRAMNTEAFF.